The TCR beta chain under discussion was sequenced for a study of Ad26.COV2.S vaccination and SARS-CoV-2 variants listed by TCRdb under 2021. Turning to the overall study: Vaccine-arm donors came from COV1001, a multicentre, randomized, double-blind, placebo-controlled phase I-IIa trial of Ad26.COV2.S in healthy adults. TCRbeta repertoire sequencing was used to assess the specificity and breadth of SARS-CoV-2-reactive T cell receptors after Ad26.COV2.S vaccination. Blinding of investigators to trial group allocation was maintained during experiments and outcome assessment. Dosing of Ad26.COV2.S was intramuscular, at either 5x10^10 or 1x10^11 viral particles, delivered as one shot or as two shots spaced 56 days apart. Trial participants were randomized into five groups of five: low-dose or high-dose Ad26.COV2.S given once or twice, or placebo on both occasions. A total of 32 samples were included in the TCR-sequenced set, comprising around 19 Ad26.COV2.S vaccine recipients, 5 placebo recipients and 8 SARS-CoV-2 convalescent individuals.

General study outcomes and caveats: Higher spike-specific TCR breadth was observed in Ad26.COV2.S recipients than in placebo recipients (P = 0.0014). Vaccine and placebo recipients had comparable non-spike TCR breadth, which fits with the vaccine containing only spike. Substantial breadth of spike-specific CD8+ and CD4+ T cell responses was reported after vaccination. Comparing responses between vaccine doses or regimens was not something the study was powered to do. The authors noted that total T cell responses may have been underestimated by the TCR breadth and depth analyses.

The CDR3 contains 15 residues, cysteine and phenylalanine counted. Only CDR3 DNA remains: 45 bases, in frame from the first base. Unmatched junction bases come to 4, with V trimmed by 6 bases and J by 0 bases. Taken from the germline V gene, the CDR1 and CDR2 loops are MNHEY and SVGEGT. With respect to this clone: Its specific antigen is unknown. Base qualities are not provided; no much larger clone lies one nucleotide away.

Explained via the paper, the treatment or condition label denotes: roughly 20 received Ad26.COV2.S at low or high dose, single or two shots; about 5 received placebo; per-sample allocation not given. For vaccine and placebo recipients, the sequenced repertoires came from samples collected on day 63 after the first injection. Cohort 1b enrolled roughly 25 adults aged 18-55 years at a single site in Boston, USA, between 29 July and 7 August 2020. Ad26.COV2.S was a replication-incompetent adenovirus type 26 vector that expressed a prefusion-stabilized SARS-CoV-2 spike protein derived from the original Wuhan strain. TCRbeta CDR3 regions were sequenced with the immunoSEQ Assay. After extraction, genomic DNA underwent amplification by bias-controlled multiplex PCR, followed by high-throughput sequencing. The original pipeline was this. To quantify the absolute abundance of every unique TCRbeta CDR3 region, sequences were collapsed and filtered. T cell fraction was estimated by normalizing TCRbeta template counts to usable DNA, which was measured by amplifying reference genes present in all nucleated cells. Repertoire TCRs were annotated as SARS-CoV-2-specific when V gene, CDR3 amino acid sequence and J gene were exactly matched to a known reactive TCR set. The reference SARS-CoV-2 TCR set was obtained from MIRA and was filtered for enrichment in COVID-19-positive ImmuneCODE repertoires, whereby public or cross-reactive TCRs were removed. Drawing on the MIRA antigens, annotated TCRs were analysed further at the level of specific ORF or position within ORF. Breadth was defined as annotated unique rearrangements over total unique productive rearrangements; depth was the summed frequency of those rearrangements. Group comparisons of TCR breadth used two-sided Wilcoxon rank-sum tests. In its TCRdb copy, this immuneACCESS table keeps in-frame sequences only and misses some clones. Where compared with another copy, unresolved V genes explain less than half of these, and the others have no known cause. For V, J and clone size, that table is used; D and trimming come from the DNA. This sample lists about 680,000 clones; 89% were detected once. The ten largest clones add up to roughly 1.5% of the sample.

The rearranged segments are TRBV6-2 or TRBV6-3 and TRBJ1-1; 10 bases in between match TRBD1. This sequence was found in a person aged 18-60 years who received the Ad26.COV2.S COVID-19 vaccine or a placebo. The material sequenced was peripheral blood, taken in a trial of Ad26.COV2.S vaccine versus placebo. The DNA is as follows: TGTGCCAGCAGCAGGACAGGGGGTATGAACACTGAAGCTTTCTTT. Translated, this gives CASSRTGGMNTEAFF.